This TCR beta chain was observed in a study of T cell clonality in common variable immunodeficiency. Notes on the study in general: CVID patient heterogeneity limited repertoire-clinical complication correlations. Compared with healthy controls, CVID subjects showed increased TCRbeta clonality, mostly in about a third.

This clone was seen at least ten times. What it recognizes is unknown. The observed sequence ends 3 residues before the CDR3 terminus, with the missing tail filled in from the germline J gene. CDR3 length equals 12 residues. Germline CDR1 and CDR2: MNHEY and SVGEGT. Germline trimming cut 5 bases from V and 6 bases from J; bases unmatched to any gene: 0. Repertoires were generated with immunoSEQ multiplex PCR, while TCRdb's copy carries only in-frame clones and drops some. The repertoire has tens of thousands of clones, none seen only once; the ten largest take under 11%. The sample was peripheral blood mononuclear cells. The sequence was collected from a person aged 18 to 70 in good health. This sequence joins TRBV6-2 or TRBV6-3 and TRBJ2-4, with 8 bases that match TRBD1. The CDR3 sequence is CASSDRGNIQYF. The sequenced part of the CDR3 DNA is TGTGCCAGCAGTGACAGGGGAAACATT.